The T cell receptor (beta chain) under discussion was sequenced for a study of blood T cell repertoires in COVID-19. Whole-study context: In each case, the material was cDNA or gDNA derived from T cells, B-cell-depleted T cells, or PBMCs.

How the authors handled the data: Nucleated cell number was recorded as an estimate derived from reference gene primer amplification. Sequenced by immunoSEQ multiplex PCR; TCRdb stores in-frame clones only, minus some. The V and J calls and clone size are taken from that table; D and trimming were inferred from the DNA. The profile shows tens of thousands of clones, more than 90% of them singletons. The CDR3 totals 16 residues. Germline-derived CDR1 and CDR2 are MGHRA and YSYEKL. V was cut by 0 bases and J by 4 bases, with 12 bases left in between. The receptor was derived from a human donor in a cohort sampled during active COVID-19. V is TRBV4-1 and J is TRBJ2-2, with a tentative D call TRBD2 (6 bases). The sequenced material came from peripheral blood. The CDR3 DNA is TGCGCCAGCAGCCAAGATAGGCGGGGATCCACCGGGGAGCTGTTTTTT. Its protein product is CASSQDRRGSTGELFF.